This TCR beta chain comes out of a study of T cell responses to AZD1222 COVID-19 vaccine. Findings and caveats of the study: White British donors predominated, females outnumbered males, and clonal diversity was possibly underestimated. Spike-specific TCR breadth and depth went up after people got two AZD1222 doses. At baseline, seropositivity was found in only six or seven AZD1222 recipients.

Notes on this clone: Its antigen remains unidentified.

V gave up 7 bases and J gave up 7 bases, with 11 bases separating them. CDR3 length equals 11 residues. Germline-derived CDR1 and CDR2 are DFQATT and SNEGSKA (reference sequence). Clones were sequenced by immunoSEQ multiplex PCR, and TCRdb holds only the in-frame ones, with some missing. Of 90,000 to 140,000 clones listed, approximately 90% are singletons. The sequence derives from an adult in good health. This chain uses TRBV20-1 with TRBJ2-1; D possibly uses TRBD1 or TRBD2 (5 bases each). This material consisted of peripheral blood, taken on day 0 of AZD1222 vaccination. CDR3 sequence: CSVEGRNEQFF. The DNA for the CDR3 is TGCAGTGTAGAGGGGCGAAATGAGCAGTTCTTC.